This T cell receptor (beta chain) was captured in a study of T cells in Graves' hyperthyroidism and ophthalmopathy (dated by TCRdb to about 2019). For the wider study: Peripheral blood was sampled at the time of initial diagnosis, prior to any treatment. The study also compared thyroid tissue and blood T-cell repertoires from several Graves' hyperthyroidism patients. After blood sampling, hyperthyroidism patients were treated with methimazole at a starting dose of 30 mg daily, and ophthalmopathy patients were treated with high-dose intravenous methylprednisolone. TCR Vbeta CDR3 sequencing of roughly 140 peripheral blood samples (approximately 44 ophthalmopathy, 75 hyperthyroidism and around 17 progressor patients) is reported in the paper. The 75 to 100 discovery patients were randomly split 7:3 into training and test sets. TCR V-J signatures able to tell the groups apart were searched for in a discovery cohort of approximately 95 patients, of whom around 43 had Graves' ophthalmopathy and 55 to 60 had stable Graves' hyperthyroidism. Prospective prediction of ophthalmopathy was tested in an independent validation cohort consisting of some 19 hyperthyroidism patients and 15 to 17 patients who later progressed to ophthalmopathy.

V was cut back by 3 bases and J by 0 bases, leaving a gap of 6 bases between them. The CDR3 runs 12 amino acids, cysteine and phenylalanine included. Left in the record is the CDR3 DNA by itself, 36 bases read in frame from the first base. CDR1 DFQATT and CDR2 SNEGSKA are derived from the germline V gene (reference sequence). Of note for this clonotype: The antigen it recognizes is unknown. No base qualities exist here, and no much larger clone lies one base off it.

Overall study outcomes, separate from this receptor: Blood samples also contained most of the expanded thyroid clonotypes (frequency above 0.001), which suggests that blood repertoires may reflect thyroid immune responses. Ophthalmopathy was separated from stable hyperthyroidism by a 13 V-J signature model, with around 90% sensitivity and about 84% specificity obtained in cross-validation and 80%/75% obtained in testing. In validation, the model predicted progression to ophthalmopathy with about 71% sensitivity and 72.22% specificity, a median of roughly seven months before onset. Sample size was not statistically predetermined, and blinding of investigators to group allocation was not performed.

In the ophthalmopathy patients, disease was moderately to severely active, with a Clinical Activity Score of 3 or more, a NOSPECS grade of 4 or more, and a duration of less than 3 months. Exclusion was applied to patients with uncontrolled infections, other autoimmune diseases, pregnancy or lactation. Diagnoses were based on clinical symptoms, serum thyroxine and TRAb, thyroid ultrasound and orbital computed tomography. PBMCs were isolated from roughly 10 ml of fresh peripheral blood by Ficoll-Paque density gradient centrifugation. Total RNA was extracted using Trizol reagent, and RNA quality was assessed on an Agilent 2100 Bioanalyzer. TCR beta CDR3 regions were amplified from RNA transcripts. The TCR CDR3 was subjected to a first round of RT-PCR using the HTBI primer set and the Qiagen OneStep RT-PCR kit. A second multiplex PCR round built the libraries, followed by size selection and purification. Paired-end sequencing of the libraries was performed with 100 bp reads on an Illumina HiSeq2000. The authors' pipeline ran thus. SOAPnuke was used to process the raw data, with reads discarded if the reads contained adapters or uncalled bases, had a mean Phred below 15, or lacked an exact constant-primer or identifier match. High-quality paired reads were merged with COPE v1.2.5, and unique nucleotide sequences were defined as clonotypes. MiTCR v1.1 was used to align clonotypes to the IMGT TRBV, TRBD and TRBJ reference segments. The analysis was restricted to V-J combinations with a frequency above 0.0001, which together covered roughly 99% of the repertoires. The TCS score was defined as F50 (clonal expansion) divided by E x V (chaos), with BLOSUM62-based TCRdist calculated between CDR3 peptides within each V-J. Welch's t-statistics and random forest reduced just over 500 V-J features to 10 to 15, which were used in a naive Bayes classifier (R e1071). In-frame beta chains were kept once TCRdb had trimmed the public reads at Q25 with fastp and called clones with MiXCR. A single entry per CDR3 protein holds the most common genes and DNA from its merged rows. TCRdb, rather than the study authors, made the V and J calls. The sample table contains about 270,000 distinct CDR3 sequences; only one count was recorded for over 20% of them. Around 62% of the sample is taken by the ten largest.

In this chain, TRBV20-1 is recombined with TRBJ2-7, with the D gene too uncertain to name. The sequence came from a man younger than 45 with Graves' ophthalmopathy. Sequenced: blood. The CDR3 is CSARRSSYEQYF. The DNA sequence reads TGCAGTGCTAGGCGAAGCTCCTACGAGCAGTACTTC.